The 22 T cell receptor beta chains in this list originate from one sample, sequenced in a study of human T cells and chemical hapten exposure. Regarding time point: pre-sensitization, week 0. The treatment here: therapeutic diphenylcyclopropenone sensitization with weekly scalp DPC. Each CDR3 protein is one row after TCRdb ran MiXCR on the RACE reads. This table has some 250,000 distinct CDR3 sequences, around 7% appearing once. Source: whole blood, taken in connection with sensitization to the hapten diphenylcyclopropenone (DPC). Receptors were obtained from a man younger than 35 with alopecia areata. Some clones in this sample may be carry-over from other donors' samples.

There are a few counts of this clonotype. The rearrangement uses TRBV18 and TRBJ1-2, with TRBD1 matching 7 bases. The CDR3 extends over 14 amino acids. V was clipped by 3 bases and J by 3 bases; unmatched bases: 4. Germline CDR1 reads KGHSH; CDR2 reads LQKENI. The CDR3 is CASSPSGTDYGYTF. CDR3 bases: TGTGCCAGCTCACCGAGCGGGACAGACTATGGCTACACCTTC.

This clonotype was detected ten times or more. J is TRBJ1-1 and V is TRBV6-5, with no clear D. V lost 4 bases, J lost 3 bases, and 9 bases lay in between. The CDR3 runs 13 residues. Germline V gene data show CDR1 as MNHEY and CDR2 as SVGAGI. The CDR3 bases are TGTGCCAGCAGTTCCCCCCGGGACACTGAAGCTTTCTTT. It codes for CASSSPRDTEAFF.

The table lists this clonotype with many counts. The chain's CDR3 is CASSPPRPNTEAFF. The CDR3 nucleotides read TGTGCCAGCAGCCCCCCAAGGCCGAACACTGAAGCTTTCTTT. The V and J genes are TRBV7-9 and TRBJ1-1; D is undetermined. Trimming removed 5 bases from V and 1 base from J, with 11 bases in between. The CDR3 totals 14 residues. CDR1 is SEHNR and CDR2 is FQNEAQ in the germline V gene (reference sequence).

This clonotype was observed many times. The J gene is TRBJ1-6, the V gene TRBV10-3; D is possibly TRBD1 (5 bases). The CDR3 sequence is 16 residues long. The germline V gene encodes CDR1 ENHRY and CDR2 SYGVKD. V was trimmed by 0 bases and J by 8 bases, leaving 14 bases between them. CDR3 in amino acids: CAISESGGVIDSPLHF. The CDR3 region has the DNA TGTGCCATCAGTGAGTCGGGGGGGGTAATCGATTCACCCCTCCACTTT.

The table lists this clonotype with a few counts. This sequence joins TRBV2 and TRBJ2-2, with TRBD1 matching 10 bases. CDR3 length equals 15 residues. Germline V gene lookup returns CDR1 SNHLY and CDR2 FYNNEI. The ends lost 7 bases at V and 6 bases at J; junction bases unmatched: 8. For the CDR3, the DNA is TGTGCCAGCACCCCGGGACAGGGGCAGCCCGGGGAGCTGTTTTTT. It encodes CASTPGQGQPGELFF.

In its sample, this clonotype was seen a few times. V usage is TRBV25-1 and J usage is TRBJ1-4; possibly TRBD1 for D (5 bases). This CDR3 spans 16 amino acids. Trimming took off 8 bases at V and 0 bases at J, with 16 bases between the two ends. Looked up from germline, CDR1 is MGHDK and CDR2 is SYGVNS. CDR3 nucleotides: TGTGCCAGCTCCCAGGGCAGACGTTCAACTAATGAAAAACTGTTTTTT. It translates to CASSQGRRSTNEKLFF.

This rearrangement joins TRBV12-3 or TRBV12-4 to TRBJ1-4; maybe TRBD1 (5 bases). V was trimmed by 0 bases and J by 5 bases, leaving 10 bases between them. The CDR3 runs 15 residues. The CDR3 here is CASSLASSGNEKLFF. CDR3 nucleotide sequence: TGTGCCAGCAGTTTAGCGTCGTCAGGGAATGAAAAACTGTTTTTT.

This clonotype was seen many times. This chain joins TRBV29-1 and TRBJ1-4; the D is unclear. CDR3 length: 13 amino acids. V dropped 5 bases and J dropped 0 bases, with 7 bases sitting between them. Germline V CDR1 and CDR2: SQVTM, ANQGSEA. CDR3 sequence reads: CSVSHATNEKLFF. CDR3 nucleotides: TGCAGCGTTTCACATGCAACTAATGAAAAACTGTTTTTT.

This clonotype turned up a few times. The CDR3 protein is CASRTPGLFTGELFF. The CDR3 bases are TGTGCCAGCAGGACTCCGGGACTCTTCACCGGGGAGCTGTTTTTT. The rearrangement uses TRBV27 and TRBJ2-2, with a tentative D call TRBD2 (6 bases). With 6 bases removed from V and 4 bases from J, the gap between germline ends came to 15 bases. Germline CDR1 reads MNHEY; CDR2 reads SMNVEV (reference sequence). The CDR3 is 15 amino acids.

This clonotype was counted only a few times. The rearrangement links TRBV7-2 to TRBJ2-5, with a weak D call TRBD2 (6 bases). This CDR3 spans 16 amino acids. In germline, CDR1 is SGHTA, CDR2 FQGNSA. Trimming removed 1 base from V and 3 bases from J, with 15 bases in between. CDR3 region: CASSLGGLGGKETQYF. The CDR3 DNA reads TGTGCCAGCAGCTTAGGGGGACTGGGGGGAAAAGAGACCCAGTACTTC.

This sequence joins TRBV4-1 and TRBJ2-3; 7 bases are a match to TRBD2. This CDR3 region has 18 residues. Germline CDR1 MGHRA, CDR2 YSYEKL. The V segment lost 1 base and the J segment 2 bases; nucleotides outside the gene matches: 12. The CDR3 DNA reads TGCGCCAGCAGCCAAGGCCCACGGGGGAGGGTCGACACAGATACGCAGTATTTT. The encoded protein is CASSQGPRGRVDTDTQYF.

This clonotype was detected ten times or more. This chain links TRBV11-2 with TRBJ1-1; D is possibly TRBD1 (5 bases). Germline values: CDR1 SGHAT, CDR2 FQNNGV. The CDR3 totals 14 residues. V gave up 4 bases and J gave up 8 bases, with 17 bases separating them. CDR3 in DNA: TGTGCCAGCAGCTCCCTCAGGGAGAACTTGGAAGCTTTCTTT. The encoded protein is CASSSLRENLEAFF. Looking up the rest from reference TRBV11-2 and TRBJ1-1 gives the full variable domain: EAGVAQSPRYKIIEKRQSVAFWCNPISGHATLYWYQQILGQGPKLLIQFQNNGVVDDSQLPKDRFSAERLKGVDSTLKIQPAKLEDSAVYLCASSSLRENLEAFFGQGTRLTVV.

This clonotype was observed many times. The rearrangement uses TRBV12-3 or TRBV12-4 and TRBJ1-6; D is unresolved. This CDR3 comprises 12 residues. Trimming removed 5 bases at V and 10 bases at J, with 9 bases between. The CDR3 loop is CASSGTISPLHF. Written as DNA, the CDR3 is TGTGCCAGCAGTGGAACGATCTCACCCCTCCACTTT.

In this sample, this clonotype turned up many times. V gene TRBV10-2 combines with J gene TRBJ1-1; no reliable D call. Trimming took off 8 bases at V and 6 bases at J, with 22 bases between the two ends. CDR3 length: 15 residues. Per germline, CDR1 WSHSY and CDR2 SAAADI. The CDR3, as DNA: TGCGCCAGCGTCTCATTGACACTCAAAGGAGCTGAAGCTTTCTTT. This gives the protein CASVSLTLKGAEAFF.

This clonotype was recorded a few times. V gene TRBV20-1 combines with J gene TRBJ2-3; D is perhaps TRBD1 (6 bases). CDR3 size: 14 residues. The V end lost 3 bases, the J end lost 3 bases, and 13 bases lay between the germline ends. CDR1 is DFQATT and CDR2 is SNEGSKA in the germline V gene (reference sequence). CDR3 region: CSASRQVETDTQYF. The CDR3 DNA reads as TGCAGTGCTAGTAGACAGGTTGAAACAGATACGCAGTATTTT.

The chain combines TRBV10-3 with TRBJ2-7; perhaps TRBD1 as D (5 bases). V lost 0 bases and J lost 0, with 6 bases in between. The CDR3 is 14 amino acids. Germline V gene lookup returns CDR1 ENHRY and CDR2 SYGVKD. This chain's CDR3 is CAISESGASYEQYF. CDR3 nucleotides: TGTGCCATCAGTGAGTCAGGGGCCTCCTACGAGCAGTACTTC.

This chain uses TRBV3-1 with TRBJ1-1; 8 bases map to TRBD1. Unmatched junction bases numbered 9, after V lost 2 bases and J lost 4 bases. This CDR3 spans 16 amino acids. From germline, CDR1 is LGHDT and CDR2 YNNKEL (reference sequence). The CDR3 loop reads CASSQKTGVWVTEAFF. Here the CDR3 DNA reads TGTGCCAGCAGCCAAAAGACAGGGGTGTGGGTCACTGAAGCTTTCTTT.

This clonotype showed up just a few times. The V gene is TRBV5-1, the J gene TRBJ1-1; the match to TRBD1 covers 7 bases. The CDR3 sequence is 14 residues long. Germline CDR1 is SGHRS and CDR2 is YFSETQ. Germline trimming cut 3 bases from V and 0 bases from J; bases unmatched to any gene: 2. In DNA, the CDR3 is TGCGCCAGCAGCTCGGACAGGATGAACACTGAAGCTTTCTTT. Its translation: CASSSDRMNTEAFF. Full variable domain (rest looked up from reference TRBV5-1 and TRBJ1-1): KAGVTQTPRYLIKTRGQQVTLSCSPISGHRSVSWYQQTPGQGLQFLFEYFSETQRNKGNFPGRFSGRQFSNSRSEMNVSTLELGDSALYLCASSSDRMNTEAFFGQGTRLTVV.

The table lists this clonotype with a few counts. The chain joins TRBV6-2 or TRBV6-3 to TRBJ2-1, with 10 positions matching TRBD1. CDR3 length: 16 residues. CDR1 MNHEY and CDR2 SVGEGT come from the germline V gene. V lost 5 bases and J lost 8; bases outside the gene matches: 12. CDR3 nucleotides: TGTGCCAGCAGTAAAACCGGGACAGGGGTAATCGATGAGCAGTTCTTC. Translation: CASSKTGTGVIDEQFF.

This clonotype was seen at least ten times. The gene calls are TRBV4-3 and TRBJ1-6, with D hard to call. Germline V CDR1 and CDR2: LGHNA, YSLEER. The V end lost 1 base, the J end lost 0 bases, and 10 bases lay between the germline ends. CDR3 length: 17 residues. The CDR3 bases are TGCGCCAGCAGCCAAGGAGACACGAGCTCCTATAATTCACCCCTCCACTTT. It yields the protein CASSQGDTSSYNSPLHF.

The J gene is TRBJ1-5, the V gene TRBV4-3; TRBD1 aligns across 7 bases. This CDR3 has 15 residues. The J segment lost 2 bases and the V segment lost 3 bases, leaving 4 bases of the junction unmatched. CDR1 is LGHNA, CDR2 YSLEER, per germline. As DNA, the CDR3 is TGCGCCAGCAGCCATAACAGGGGAGGCAATCAGCCCCAGCATTTT. This codes for CASSHNRGGNQPQHF.

This clonotype was observed once. The gene calls are TRBV4-3 and TRBJ1-2; 7 nucleotides match TRBD1. The CDR3 extends over 14 amino acids. CDR1 LGHNA and CDR2 YSLEER come from the germline V gene. Germline trimming cut 4 bases from V and 1 base from J; bases unmatched to any gene: 3. The CDR3, as DNA: TGCGCCAGCAGCCGGGGACAGAGTAACTATGGCTACACCTTC. It translates to CASSRGQSNYGYTF.